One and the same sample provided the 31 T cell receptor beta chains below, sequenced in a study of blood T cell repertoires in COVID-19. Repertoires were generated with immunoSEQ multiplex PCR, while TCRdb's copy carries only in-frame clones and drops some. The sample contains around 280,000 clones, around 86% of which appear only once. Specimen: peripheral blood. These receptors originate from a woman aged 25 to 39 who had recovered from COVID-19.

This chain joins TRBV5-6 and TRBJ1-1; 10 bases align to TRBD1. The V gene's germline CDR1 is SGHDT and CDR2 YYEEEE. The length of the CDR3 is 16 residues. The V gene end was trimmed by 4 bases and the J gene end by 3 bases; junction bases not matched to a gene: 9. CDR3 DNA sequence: TGTGCCAGCAGCAGGGGACAGGGGAACCTACACACTGAAGCTTTCTTT. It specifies CASSRGQGNLHTEAFF.

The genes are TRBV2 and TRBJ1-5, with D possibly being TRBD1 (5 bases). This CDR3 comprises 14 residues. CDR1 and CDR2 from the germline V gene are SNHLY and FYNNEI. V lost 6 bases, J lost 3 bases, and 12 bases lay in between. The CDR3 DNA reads TGTGCCAGCAGGCAAGCAGGGCCCAATCAGCCCCAGCATTTT. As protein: CASRQAGPNQPQHF.

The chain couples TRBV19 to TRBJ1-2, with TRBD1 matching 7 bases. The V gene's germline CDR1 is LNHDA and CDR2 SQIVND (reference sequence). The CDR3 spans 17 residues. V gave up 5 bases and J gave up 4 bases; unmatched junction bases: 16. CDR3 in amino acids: CASSRPYRDSRSYGYTF. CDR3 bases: TGTGCCAGTAGTCGACCCTACCGGGACAGCCGTTCCTATGGCTACACCTTC.

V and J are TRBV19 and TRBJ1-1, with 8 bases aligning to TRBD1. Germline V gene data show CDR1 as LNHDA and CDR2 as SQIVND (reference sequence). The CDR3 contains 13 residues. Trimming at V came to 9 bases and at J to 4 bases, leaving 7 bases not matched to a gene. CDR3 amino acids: CASLQGVGTEAFF. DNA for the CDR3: TGTGCCAGCCTACAGGGGGTGGGCACTGAAGCTTTCTTT.

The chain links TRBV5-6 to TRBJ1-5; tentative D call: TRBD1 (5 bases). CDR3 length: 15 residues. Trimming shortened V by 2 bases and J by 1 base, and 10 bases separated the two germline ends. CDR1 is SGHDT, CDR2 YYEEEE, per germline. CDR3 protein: CASSFRGYSNQPQHF. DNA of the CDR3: TGTGCCAGCAGCTTTCGGGGGTACAGCAATCAGCCCCAGCATTTT.

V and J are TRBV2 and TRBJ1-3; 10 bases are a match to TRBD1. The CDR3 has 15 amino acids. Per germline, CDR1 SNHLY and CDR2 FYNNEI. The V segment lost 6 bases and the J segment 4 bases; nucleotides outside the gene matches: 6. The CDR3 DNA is TGTGCCAGCAGCCTGGACAGGGGGTCGGGAAACACCATATATTTT. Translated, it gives CASSLDRGSGNTIYF.

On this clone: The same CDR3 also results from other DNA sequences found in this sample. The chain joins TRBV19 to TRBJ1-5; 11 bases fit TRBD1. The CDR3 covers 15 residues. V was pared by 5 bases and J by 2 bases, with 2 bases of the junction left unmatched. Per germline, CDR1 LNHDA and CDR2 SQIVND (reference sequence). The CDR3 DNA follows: TGTGCCAGTAGTGCGGACAGGGGGCGCAATCAGCCCCAGCATTTT. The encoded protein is CASSADRGRNQPQHF.

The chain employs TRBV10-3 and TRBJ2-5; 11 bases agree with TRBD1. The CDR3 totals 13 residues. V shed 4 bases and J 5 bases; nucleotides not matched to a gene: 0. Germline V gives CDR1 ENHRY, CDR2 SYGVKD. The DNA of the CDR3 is TGTGCCATCAGTGGGGACAGGGGGGAGACCCAGTACTTC. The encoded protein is CAISGDRGETQYF.

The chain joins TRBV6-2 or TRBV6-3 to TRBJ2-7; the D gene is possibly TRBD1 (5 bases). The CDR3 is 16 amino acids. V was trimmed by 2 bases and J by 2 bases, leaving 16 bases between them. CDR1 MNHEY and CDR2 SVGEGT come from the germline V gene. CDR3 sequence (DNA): TGTGCCAGCAGTTACCACAACCTCCGACAGACCTACGAGCAGTACTTC. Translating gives CASSYHNLRQTYEQYF.

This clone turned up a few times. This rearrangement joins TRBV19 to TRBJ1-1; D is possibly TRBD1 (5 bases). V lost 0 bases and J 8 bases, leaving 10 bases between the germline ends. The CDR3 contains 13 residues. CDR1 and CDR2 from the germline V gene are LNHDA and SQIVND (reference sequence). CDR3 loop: CASSIDRRGEAFF. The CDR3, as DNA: TGTGCCAGTAGTATAGATAGAAGGGGAGAAGCTTTCTTT.

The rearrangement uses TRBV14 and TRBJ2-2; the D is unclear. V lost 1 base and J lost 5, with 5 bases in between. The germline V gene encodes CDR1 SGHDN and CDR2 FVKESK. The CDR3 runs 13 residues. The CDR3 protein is CASSQVRTGELFF. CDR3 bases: TGTGCCAGCAGCCAAGTACGGACCGGGGAGCTGTTTTTT. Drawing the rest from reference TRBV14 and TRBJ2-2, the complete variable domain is EAGVTQFPSHSVIEKGQTVTLRCDPISGHDNLYWYRRVMGKEIKFLLHFVKESKQDESGMPNNRFLAERTGGTYSTLKVQPAELEDSGVYFCASSQVRTGELFFGEGSRLTVL.

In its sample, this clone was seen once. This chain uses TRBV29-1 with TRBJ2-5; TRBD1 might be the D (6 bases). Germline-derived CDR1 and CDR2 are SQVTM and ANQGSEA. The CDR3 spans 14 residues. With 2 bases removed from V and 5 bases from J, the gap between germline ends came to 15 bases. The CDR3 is CSVELGAQRETQYF. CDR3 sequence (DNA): TGCAGCGTTGAATTGGGGGCACAACGGGAGACCCAGTACTTC. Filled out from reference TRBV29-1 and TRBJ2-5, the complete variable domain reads SAVISQKPSRDICQRGTSLTIQCQVDSQVTMMFWYRQQPGQSLTLIATANQGSEATYESGFVIDKFPISRPNLTFSTLTVSNMSPEDSSIYLCSVELGAQRETQYFGPGTRLLVL.

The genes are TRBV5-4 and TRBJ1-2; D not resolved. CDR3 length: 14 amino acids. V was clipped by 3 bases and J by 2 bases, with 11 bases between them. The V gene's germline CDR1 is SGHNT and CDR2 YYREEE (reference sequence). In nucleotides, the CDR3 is TGTGCCAGCAGCTCGTGGACTGGGAACTATGGCTACACCTTC. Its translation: CASSSWTGNYGYTF.

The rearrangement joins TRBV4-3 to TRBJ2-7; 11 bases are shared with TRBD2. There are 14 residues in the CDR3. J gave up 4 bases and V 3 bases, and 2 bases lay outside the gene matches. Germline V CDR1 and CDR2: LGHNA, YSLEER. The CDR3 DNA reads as TGCGCCAGCAGCCAGACTAGCGGGGAATACGAGCAGTACTTC. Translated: CASSQTSGEYEQYF.

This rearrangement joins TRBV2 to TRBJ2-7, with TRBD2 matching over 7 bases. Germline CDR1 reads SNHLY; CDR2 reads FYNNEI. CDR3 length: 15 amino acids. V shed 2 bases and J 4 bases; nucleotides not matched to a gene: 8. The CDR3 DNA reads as TGTGCCAGCAGTGAAAGGCGGGGGATAAGTTACGAGCAGTACTTC. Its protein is CASSERRGISYEQYF.

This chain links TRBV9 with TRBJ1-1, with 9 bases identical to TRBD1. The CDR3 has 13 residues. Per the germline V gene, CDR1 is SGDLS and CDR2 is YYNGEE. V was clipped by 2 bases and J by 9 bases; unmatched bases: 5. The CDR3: CASSVETGGKAFF. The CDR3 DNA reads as TGTGCCAGCAGCGTGGAGACAGGGGGGAAAGCTTTCTTT. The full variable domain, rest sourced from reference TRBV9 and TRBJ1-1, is DSGVTQTPKHLITATGQRVTLRCSPRSGDLSVYWYQQSLDQGLQFLIQYYNGEERAKGNILERFSAQQFPDLHSELNLSSLELGDSALYFCASSVETGGKAFFGQGTRLTVV.

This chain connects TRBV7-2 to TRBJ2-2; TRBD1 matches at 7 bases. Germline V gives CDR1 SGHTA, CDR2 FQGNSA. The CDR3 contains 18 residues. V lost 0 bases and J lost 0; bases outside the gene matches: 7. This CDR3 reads CASSLAKGARPNTGELFF. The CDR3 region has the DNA TGTGCCAGCAGCTTAGCGAAGGGGGCGAGACCGAACACCGGGGAGCTGTTTTTT.

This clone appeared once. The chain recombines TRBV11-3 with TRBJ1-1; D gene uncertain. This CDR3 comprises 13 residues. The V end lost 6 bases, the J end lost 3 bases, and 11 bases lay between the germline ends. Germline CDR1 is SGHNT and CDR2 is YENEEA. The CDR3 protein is CASRGRLDTEAFF. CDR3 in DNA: TGTGCCAGCAGGGGCAGGTTGGACACTGAAGCTTTCTTT.

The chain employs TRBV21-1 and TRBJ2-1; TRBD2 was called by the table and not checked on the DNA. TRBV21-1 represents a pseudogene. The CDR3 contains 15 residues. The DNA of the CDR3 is TGTGCCAGCAGCAAGCTAGCGGGAGTTTACAATGAGCAGTTCTTC. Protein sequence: CASSKLAGVYNEQFF.

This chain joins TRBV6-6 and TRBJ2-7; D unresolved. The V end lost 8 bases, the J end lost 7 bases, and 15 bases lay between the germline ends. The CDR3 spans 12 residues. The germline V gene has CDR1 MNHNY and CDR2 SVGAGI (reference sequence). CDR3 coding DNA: TGTGCCAGCCAAACCGAGCCCCGGGAGCAGTACTTC. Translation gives CASQTEPREQYF.

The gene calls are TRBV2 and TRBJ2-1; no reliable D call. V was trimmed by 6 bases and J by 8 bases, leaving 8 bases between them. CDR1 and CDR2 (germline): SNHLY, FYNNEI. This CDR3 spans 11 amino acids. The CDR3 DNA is TGTGCCAGCAGCGGTAGCTATGAGCAGTTCTTC. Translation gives CASSGSYEQFF.

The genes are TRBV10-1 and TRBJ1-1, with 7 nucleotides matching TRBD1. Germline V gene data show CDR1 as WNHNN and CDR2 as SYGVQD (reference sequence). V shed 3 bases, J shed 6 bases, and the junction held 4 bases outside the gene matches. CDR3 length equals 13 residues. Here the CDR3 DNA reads TGCGCCAGCAGTGACTTTGACAGGGCTGAAGCTTTCTTT. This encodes CASSDFDRAEAFF.

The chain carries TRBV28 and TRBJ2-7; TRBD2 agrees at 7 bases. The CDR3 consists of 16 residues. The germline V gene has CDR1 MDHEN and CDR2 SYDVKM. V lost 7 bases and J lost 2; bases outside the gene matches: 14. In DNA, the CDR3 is TGTGCCAGCACCCGGGCGGGGGTAGCGCGCCCCTACGAGCAGTACTTC. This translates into CASTRAGVARPYEQYF.

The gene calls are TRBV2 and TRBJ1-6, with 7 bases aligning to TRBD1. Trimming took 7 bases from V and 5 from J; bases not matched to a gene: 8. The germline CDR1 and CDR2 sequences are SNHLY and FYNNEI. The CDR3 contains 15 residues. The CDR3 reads CASKHPGTDNSPLHF. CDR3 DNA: TGTGCCAGCAAGCACCCGGGGACAGATAATTCACCCCTCCACTTT.

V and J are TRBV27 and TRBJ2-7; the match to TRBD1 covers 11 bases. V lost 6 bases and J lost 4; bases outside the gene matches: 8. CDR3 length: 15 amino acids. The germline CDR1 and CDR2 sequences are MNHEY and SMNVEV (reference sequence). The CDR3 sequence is CASSPDRGRLYEQYF. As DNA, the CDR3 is TGTGCCAGCAGCCCGGACAGGGGGCGCCTATACGAGCAGTACTTC.

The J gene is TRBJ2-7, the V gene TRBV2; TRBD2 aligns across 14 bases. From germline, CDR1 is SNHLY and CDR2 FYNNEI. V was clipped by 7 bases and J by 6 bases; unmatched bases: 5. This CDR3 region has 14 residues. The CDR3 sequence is CASIGTSGSSEQYF. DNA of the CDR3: TGTGCCAGCATCGGGACTAGCGGGAGCAGCGAGCAGTACTTC.

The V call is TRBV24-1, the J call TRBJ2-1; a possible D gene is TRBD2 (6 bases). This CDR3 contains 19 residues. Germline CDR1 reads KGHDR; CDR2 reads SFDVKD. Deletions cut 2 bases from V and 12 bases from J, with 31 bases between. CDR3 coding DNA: TGTGCCACCAGTGATTCCCGATTATACCCGGGACTCCCACCTTGGAGGCAGTTCTTC. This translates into CATSDSRLYPGLPPWRQFF.

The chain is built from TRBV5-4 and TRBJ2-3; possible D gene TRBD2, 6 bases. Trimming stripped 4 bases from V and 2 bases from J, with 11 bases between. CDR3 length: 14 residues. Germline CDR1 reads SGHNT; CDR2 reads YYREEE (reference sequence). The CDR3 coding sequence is TGTGCCAGCAGCCGGGACTCCCCCACAGATACGCAGTATTTT. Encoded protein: CASSRDSPTDTQYF.

The CDR3 protein is CASSQAGGPYNEQFF. CDR3 sequence (DNA): TGTGCCAGCAGCCAGGCCGGGGGTCCATACAATGAGCAGTTCTTC. The chain employs TRBV5-5 and TRBJ2-1; TRBD2 is a possible D gene (6 bases). Trimming removed 4 bases from V and 4 bases from J, with 15 bases in between. The germline CDR1 and CDR2 sequences are SGHKS and YYEKEE (reference sequence). This CDR3 has 15 residues.

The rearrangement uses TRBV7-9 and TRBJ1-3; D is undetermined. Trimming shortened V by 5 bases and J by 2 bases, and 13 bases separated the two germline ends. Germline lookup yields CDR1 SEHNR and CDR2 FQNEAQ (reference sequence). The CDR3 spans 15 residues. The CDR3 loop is CASSPRQRTGNTIYF. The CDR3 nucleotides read TGTGCCAGCAGCCCCAGGCAGAGAACTGGAAACACCATATATTTT.

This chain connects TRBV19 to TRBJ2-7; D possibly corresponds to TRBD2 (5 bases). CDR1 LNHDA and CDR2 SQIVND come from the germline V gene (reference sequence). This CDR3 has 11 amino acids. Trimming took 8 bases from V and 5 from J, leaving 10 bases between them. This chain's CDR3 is CASGLQHEQYF. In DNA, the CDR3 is TGTGCCAGTGGACTCCAGCACGAGCAGTACTTC.